A selection of T cell receptor beta chains follows, all from one sample in a study of CD8+CD57+ T cells in acquired aplastic anemia. TCRdb passed the reads through MiXCR, listing each CDR3 protein once. Of approximately 200,000 distinct CDR3 sequences detected, over 60% appear once; the ten largest clones hold approximately 30%. Sequenced input: sorted CD4+, CD8+, or CD8+CD57+ T cells (not recorded which) from PBMCs. The receptors come from a human donor in good health. The CDR3 runs from the conserved cysteine through the conserved F or W. Fields, in order: J gene, clone size, D gene, V gene, CDR3 protein, CDR3 DNA. D genes are given only for firm matches. Expanded clones get a size class; other rows say once, few or many, or leave the size out.

TRBJ2-7	NA	NA	TRBV10-2	CATGPGGPEQYF	TGCGCCACCGGACCAGGGGGGCCCGAGCAGTACTTC
TRBJ2-5	NA	TRBD1	TRBV20-1	CSANRRTGDRQETQYF	TGCAGTGCTAACAGACGGACAGGGGACAGGCAAGAGACCCAGTACTTC
TRBJ2-7	NA	NA	TRBV11-3	CASSLGAGSSYEQYF	TGTGCCAGCAGCTTAGGGGCGGGGAGCTCCTACGAGCAGTACTTC
TRBJ2-7	NA	NA	TRBV7-6	CASSFPWSPAYEQYF	TGTGCCAGCAGCTTTCCCTGGTCCCCCGCCTACGAGCAGTACTTC
TRBJ1-2	once	NA	TRBV4-1	CASSQGVHSNYGYTF	TGCGCCAGCAGCCAAGGGGTCCATTCTAACTATGGCTACACCTTC
TRBJ2-2	NA	NA	TRBV10-3	CAISDVGGAAGELFF	TGTGCCATCAGTGATGTCGGCGGCGCAGCTGGGGAGCTGTTTTTT
TRBJ1-6	NA	NA	TRBV20-1	CSAVLNSPLHF	TGCAGTGCTGTACTTAATTCACCCCTCCACTTT
TRBJ2-5	NA	TRBD2	TRBV5-1	CASSLGLAGIETQYF	TGCGCCAGCAGCTTGGGACTAGCGGGGATAGAGACCCAGTACTTC
TRBJ1-2	NA	NA	TRBV2	CASLTVDYGYTF	TGTGCCAGTCTGACGGTGGACTATGGCTACACCTTC
TRBJ1-1	NA	NA	TRBV7-8	CASSYGGLAFF	TGTGCCAGCAGCTATGGGGGTTTAGCTTTCTTT
TRBJ2-5	NA	TRBD1	TRBV9	CASSVGGQGETQYF	TGTGCCAGCAGCGTAGGGGGACAGGGAGAGACCCAGTACTTC
TRBJ2-3	many	TRBD2	TRBV2	CASKYVTSGLSSTDTQYF	TGTGCCAGCAAGTATGTGACTAGCGGGTTATCTAGCACAGATACGCAGTATTTT
TRBJ2-1	few	NA	TRBV9	CASSTRSTSSYNEQFF	TGTGCCAGCAGCACCAGAAGCACGAGCTCCTACAATGAGCAGTTCTTC
TRBJ2-1	NA	TRBD1	TRBV7-9	CASSFDRGSGLF	TGTGCCAGCAGCTTTGACAGGGGGTCGGGGTTATTC
TRBJ2-5	NA	NA	TRBV10-3	CATAGRIEETQYF	TGTGCCACCGCTGGGAGAATTGAAGAGACCCAGTACTTC
TRBJ2-1	many	NA	TRBV6-5	CASSSSSRFESRFF	NA
TRBJ1-6	once	NA	TRBV6-5	CASSYRQSSYNSPLHF	TGTGCCAGCAGTTACCGGCAAAGCTCCTATAATTCACCCCTCCACTTT
TRBJ1-4	NA	NA	TRBV27	CASRLTGLNEKLFF	TGTGCCAGCAGGTTGACAGGCCTCAATGAAAAACTGTTTTTT
TRBJ1-4	few	TRBD1	TRBV29-1	CSTDRGDYNEKLFF	TGCAGCACGGACAGGGGGGACTACAATGAAAAACTGTTTTTT
TRBJ1-2	many	TRBD1	TRBV9	CASSITPGQPYGYTF	TGTGCCAGCAGCATAACACCGGGACAGCCATATGGCTACACCTTC
TRBJ2-7	many	TRBD1	TRBV4-1	CASSHGTGGGGEQYF	TGCGCCAGCAGCCACGGGACAGGGGGGGGAGGCGAGCAGTACTTC
TRBJ2-2	NA	NA	TRBV9	CASSTRLGGTGELFF	TGTGCCAGCAGCACCCGACTAGGAGGCACCGGGGAGCTGTTTTTT
TRBJ1-5	NA	NA	TRBV19	CASSIIEKGNQPQHF	TGTGCCAGTAGTATTATAGAGAAGGGCAATCAGCCCCAGCATTTT
TRBJ2-2	few	NA	TRBV10-1	CASTHPWCLYGGELFF	TGCGCCAGCACCCATCCCTGGTGTCTATACGGCGGGGAGCTGTTTTTT
TRBJ2-3	NA	NA	TRBV2	CASRSQGRDTQYF	TGTGCCAGCAGGTCCCAGGGGAGAGATACGCAGTATTTT
TRBJ2-2	NA	NA	TRBV6-6	CASNRQSGNTGELFF	TGTGCCAGCAATCGACAGAGCGGGAACACCGGGGAGCTGTTTTTT
TRBJ2-2	NA	TRBD1	TRBV19	CASVCDRASLNTGELFF	TGTGCCAGTGTGTGTGACAGGGCCTCTCTGAACACCGGGGAGCTGTTTTTT
TRBJ2-1	NA	NA	TRBV29-1	CSYIYNEQFF	TGCAGCTACATCTACAATGAGCAGTTCTTC
TRBJ1-5	NA	NA	TRBV2	CASTVQSNQPQHF	TGTGCCAGCACCGTACAGAGCAATCAGCCCCAGCATTTT
TRBJ2-7	few	NA	TRBV7-2	CASSLVPADEQYF	TGTGCCAGCAGCTTAGTACCCGCTGACGAGCAGTACTTC
TRBJ2-1	NA	TRBD2	TRBV10-3	CAIRDIAGTGAEQFF	TGTGCCATCCGAGACATAGCGGGCACCGGAGCGGAGCAGTTCTTC
TRBJ1-2	many	TRBD1	TRBV13	CASSPGQGQYGYTF	TGTGCCAGCAGCCCCGGACAGGGTCAGTATGGCTACACCTTC
TRBJ2-3	many	NA	TRBV3-1	CASSQPHQRWTDTQYF	TGTGCCAGCAGCCAACCTCACCAAAGGTGGACAGATACGCAGTATTTT
TRBJ2-3	NA	NA	TRBV2	CASSLDYTGSDTQYF	TGTGCCAGCAGCTTGGACTACACGGGCTCAGATACGCAGTATTTT
TRBJ2-7	NA	TRBD2	TRBV9	CASRVPGLAYEQYF	TGTGCCAGCAGAGTGCCGGGACTAGCCTACGAGCAGTACTTC
TRBJ2-7	few	TRBD2	TRBV12-3/TRBV12-4	CASSLGTSGVRQYF	TGTGCCAGCAGCCTCGGGACTAGCGGCGTAAGGCAGTACTTC
TRBJ1-5	many	NA	TRBV10-3	CAISDTGQSNQPQHF	TGTGCCATCAGTGACACTGGACAGAGCAATCAGCCCCAGCATTTT
TRBJ2-3	many	NA	TRBV6-5	CASSWRPGEGTDTQYF	TGTGCCAGCAGTTGGAGACCGGGGGAAGGAACAGATACGCAGTATTTT
TRBJ1-2	NA	TRBD1	TRBV15	CATSAQGAVSGYTF	TGTGCCACCAGCGCTCAGGGGGCGGTAAGTGGCTACACCTTC
TRBJ2-1	NA	TRBD1	TRBV28	CASSPGQDYNEQFF	TGTGCCAGCAGTCCGGGACAGGATTACAATGAGCAGTTCTTC
TRBJ2-1	NA	TRBD2	TRBV6-6	CASSLPGSSVLAGYEQFF	TGTGCCAGCAGTTTACCGGGTAGTTCGGTGCTAGCGGGATATGAGCAGTTCTTC
TRBJ1-5	few	TRBD1	TRBV2	CASRGQGNQPQHF	TGTGCCAGCAGGGGACAGGGGAATCAGCCCCAGCATTTT
TRBJ1-1	NA	TRBD1	TRBV7-8	CASSPRDRAVTEAFF	TGTGCCAGCAGCCCCCGGGACAGGGCGGTCACTGAAGCTTTCTTT
TRBJ2-7	NA	NA	TRBV28	CASRSRDGVYYEQYF	TGTGCCAGCAGATCAAGGGACGGAGTATATTACGAGCAGTACTTC
TRBJ2-5	many	TRBD1	TRBV4-3	CASSPGTGFLETQYF	TGCGCCAGCAGCCCGGGGACAGGGTTTTTGGAGACCCAGTACTTC
TRBJ2-7	few	TRBD1	TRBV15	CATSREGRGHDEQYF	TGTGCCACCAGCAGAGAGGGCAGGGGGCACGACGAGCAGTACTTC
TRBJ1-6	many	TRBD1	TRBV12-3/TRBV12-4	CASSPGTGDYNSPLHF	TGTGCCAGCAGCCCGGGGACAGGGGACTATAATTCACCCCTCCACTTT
TRBJ2-3	many	TRBD2	TRBV2	CASSEGGGATDTQYF	TGTGCCAGCAGTGAAGGCGGGGGGGCCACAGATACGCAGTATTTT
TRBJ2-6	many	NA	TRBV6-1	CASSESGAGANVLTF	TGTGCCAGCAGTGAATCAGGGGCCGGGGCCAACGTCCTGACTTTC
TRBJ1-2	many	NA	TRBV24-1	CATRGTQTNYGYTF	TGTGCCACCAGGGGGACACAGACTAACTATGGCTACACCTTC
TRBJ1-5	NA	NA	TRBV2	CASRDANQPQHF	TGTGCCAGCCGTGACGCGAATCAGCCCCAGCATTTT
TRBJ2-2	NA	TRBD2	TRBV2	CASSSSGRGTGELFF	TGTGCCAGCAGTTCCAGCGGGAGAGGTACCGGGGAGCTGTTTTTT
TRBJ1-1	NA	NA	TRBV19	CASSWQGMNTEAFF	TGTGCCAGTAGTTGGCAAGGCATGAACACTGAAGCTTTCTTT
TRBJ1-1	NA	TRBD1	TRBV20-1	CSAPPGQGNTEAFF	TGCAGTGCTCCGCCGGGACAGGGAAACACTGAAGCTTTCTTT
TRBJ2-5	NA	NA	TRBV7-9	CASSLGTGRRETQYF	TGTGCCAGCAGCTTAGGTACAGGGAGGAGGGAGACCCAGTACTTC